This T cell receptor beta chain is from a study of blood T cell repertoires in COVID-19. Authors' processing steps: Counts of nucleated cells, estimated from reference gene primer amplification, were obtained. TCRdb's copy holds only in-frame clones and misses some; the assay was immunoSEQ multiplex PCR. V, J and clone size are those of that table, while D and trimming were read from the DNA. The repertoire includes tens of thousands of clones, 80% to 90% of them detected once, and roughly 1.4% sits in the top ten. The CDR3 totals 14 residues. Trimming cost V 6 bases and J 10 bases; bases outside gene matches: 7. Per the germline V gene, CDR1 is LNHDA and CDR2 is SQIVND (reference sequence).

Material: peripheral blood. The chain has TRBV19 and TRBJ1-6; 9 bases line up with TRBD1. This TCR was sampled from a woman aged 60 to 75 with acute or convalescent COVID-19. CDR3 protein: CASSGPDRGSPLHF. The CDR3 DNA sequence: TGTGCCAGTAGCGGTCCGGACAGGGGATCACCCCTCCACTTT.